A selection of T cell receptor beta chains follows, all from one sample in a study of patients and donors after allogeneic stem cell transplantation. Each CDR3 protein is one row after TCRdb ran MiXCR on the RT-PCR reads. The sample includes about 960,000 distinct CDR3 sequences, about 20% of them seen just once. Sequences were obtained from blood, either unsorted or a sorted T cell fraction (not recorded which). These receptors were collected from a human donor who was either an allogeneic HSCT recipient or a stem cell or donor lymphocyte infusion donor (not recorded which). It is not recorded whose cells these are; they may come from a transplant donor. Each CDR3 is given with its conserved first and last residue. A D gene is named only where the DNA matches it firmly. Expanded clones get a size class; other rows say once, few or many, or leave the size out.

>TRBV6-6|TRBJ2-7|-|-
CASRPRGYEQYF
TGTGCCAGCAGGCCGAGGGGTTACGAGCAGTACTTC
>TRBV24-1|TRBJ2-3|-|few
CATSAAGLSSADTQYF
TGTGCCACCAGTGCCGCTGGACTCTCCTCCGCAGATACGCAGTATTTT
>TRBV20-1|TRBJ2-7|-|-
CSASKPGVAAYEQYF
TGCAGTGCTAGTAAACCGGGGGTGGCTGCCTACGAGCAGTACTTC
>TRBV29-1|TRBJ2-2|-|few
CSVEVVNTGELFF
TGCAGCGTTGAAGTAGTTAACACCGGGGAGCTGTTTTTT
>TRBV4-2|TRBJ1-1|-|-
CASSHAQVKGVAFF
TGTGCCAGCAGCCACGCCCAGGTTAAAGGAGTAGCTTTCTTT
>TRBV10-3|TRBJ1-1|-|-
CAISDGSEAFF
TGTGCCATCAGTGATGGGTCTGAAGCTTTCTTT
>TRBV7-9|TRBJ2-1|TRBD2|once
CASSLAGAGGPWFF
TGTGCCAGCAGCTTAGCGGGAGCGGGAGGGCCCTGGTTCTTC
>TRBV9|TRBJ1-3|-|-
CASSTDPGSGNTIYF
TGTGCCAGCAGCACAGACCCCGGCTCTGGAAACACCATATATTTT
>TRBV27|TRBJ2-2|-|-
CASSFKFARAGGNTGELFF
TGTGCCAGCAGTTTTAAGTTTGCTAGGGCCGGGGGCAACACCGGGGAGCTGTTTTTT
>TRBV3-1|TRBJ2-5|-|-
CASSQAARKKETQYF
TGTGCCAGCAGCCAAGCGGCCCGAAAGAAAGAGACCCAGTACTTC
>TRBV7-6|TRBJ1-1|-|-
CASRNPSGLGDTEAFF
TGTGCCAGCAGAAACCCATCAGGGCTGGGGGACACTGAAGCTTTCTTT
>TRBV6-5|TRBJ2-5|-|few
CASSYSPGKQETQYF
TGTGCCAGCAGTTACTCCCCAGGGAAACAAGAGACCCAGTACTTC
>TRBV12-3/TRBV12-4|TRBJ2-7|TRBD1|many
CASSSTGGDEQYF
TGTGCCAGCAGTTCGACAGGGGGCGACGAGCAGTACTTC
>TRBV12-3/TRBV12-4|TRBJ1-1|-|-
CASSLLPSTEGDTEAFF
TGTGCCAGCAGTTTACTCCCTTCGACGGAGGGGGACACTGAAGCTTTCTTT
>TRBV4-1|TRBJ2-3|-|once
CASRRGGLGDTQYF
TGCGCCAGTCGCCGGGGAGGATTAGGGGATACGCAGTATTTT
>TRBV6-1|TRBJ2-1|TRBD2|few
CASSTGTSGSSHNEQFF
TGTGCCAGCAGTACCGGGACTAGCGGGAGTTCCCACAATGAGCAGTTCTTC
>TRBV9|TRBJ2-1|TRBD1|few
CASNRDRGWGDEQFF
TGTGCCAGCAACAGGGACAGGGGGTGGGGGGATGAGCAGTTCTTC
>TRBV30|TRBJ2-5|-|few
CAWTWVGGQETQYF
TGTGCCTGGACTTGGGTTGGAGGGCAAGAGACCCAGTACTTC
>TRBV25-1|TRBJ1-2|-|few
CASSPGRGRGYGYTF
TGTGCCAGCAGTCCGGGTCGGGGACGGGGGTATGGCTACACCTTC
>TRBV4-1|TRBJ2-5|-|few
CASSQDTFSPLETQYF
TGCGCCAGCAGCCAAGATACCTTCTCCCCGCTAGAGACCCAGTACTTC
>TRBV6-5|TRBJ2-5|-|few
CASSLRQSGTQYF
TGTGCCAGCAGTTTAAGACAGTCGGGGACCCAGTACTTC
>TRBV6-2/TRBV6-3|TRBJ2-3|-|few
CASSYGQRSTDTQYF
TGTGCCAGCAGTTACGGCCAGCGGTCCACAGATACGCAGTATTTT
>TRBV20-1|TRBJ1-1|TRBD1|few
CSAPGTGLGGTEAFF
TGCAGTGCTCCCGGGACAGGGCTCGGAGGGACTGAAGCTTTCTTT
>TRBV4-3|TRBJ1-6|-|few
CASSQAYRVVASPLHF
TGCGCCAGCAGCCAAGCATACAGGGTAGTTGCCTCACCCCTCCACTTT
>TRBV24-1|TRBJ1-1|-|many
CATRGDGNTEAFF
TGTGCCACCAGGGGGGACGGAAACACTGAAGCTTTCTTT
>TRBV7-8|TRBJ2-2|-|few
CASSPGVMAGELFF
TGTGCCAGCAGCCCCGGCGTAATGGCCGGGGAGCTGTTTTTT
>TRBV4-3|TRBJ2-4|-|-
CASSQDPVAKNIQYF
TGCGCCAGCAGCCAAGATCCGGTAGCCAAAAACATTCAGTACTTC
>TRBV29-1|TRBJ2-1|TRBD2|few
CSVLGTSGKKKGSYNEQFF
TGCAGCGTTCTGGGGACTAGCGGGAAGAAGAAGGGCTCCTACAATGAGCAGTTCTTC
>TRBV6-5|TRBJ2-1|TRBD2|-
CASSYPLSRAGGHNEQFF
TGTGCCAGCAGTTACCCCCTCTCACGAGCGGGGGGCCACAATGAGCAGTTCTTC
>TRBV7-2|TRBJ2-5|TRBD1|-
CASSLPTGEETQYF
TGTGCCAGCAGCCTCCCGACAGGGGAAGAGACCCAGTACTTC
>TRBV6-5|TRBJ1-3|-|-
CASSYEGRRSSGNTIYF
TGTGCCAGCAGTTACGAGGGCAGGAGATCCTCTGGAAACACCATATATTTT
>TRBV4-3|TRBJ2-3|TRBD1|many
CASSQDRGGAPDTQYF
TGCGCCAGCAGCCAAGATCGAGGGGGCGCCCCAGATACGCAGTATTTT
>TRBV7-2|TRBJ1-3|-|-
CASSRIRRGHNTIYF
TGTGCCAGCAGCCGTATCCGGAGGGGACATAACACCATATATTTT
>TRBV4-2|TRBJ2-1|-|-
CASSALGGPWRSSYNEQFF
TGTGCCAGCAGCGCCCTCGGCGGTCCGTGGCGAAGCTCCTACAATGAGCAGTTCTTC
>TRBV6-1|TRBJ2-7|TRBD1|many
CASSGQGREQYF
TGTGCCAGCAGTGGACAGGGGCGGGAGCAGTACTTC
>TRBV12-3/TRBV12-4|TRBJ1-1|TRBD1|few
CASSFGQGDGNTEAFF
TGTGCCAGCAGTTTCGGGCAGGGGGATGGGAACACTGAAGCTTTCTTT
>TRBV30|TRBJ2-1|-|-
CAWSDSNEQFF
TGTGCCTGGAGTGATAGCAATGAGCAGTTCTTC
>TRBV12-1|TRBJ1-4|-|-
CASSSLERALLKSGLFF
TGTGCCAGCAGCTCCCTCGAGAGGGCTCTCTTGAAAAGCGGACTGTTTTTT
>TRBV29-1|TRBJ1-1|-|few
CSVGGALLNTEAFF
TGCAGCGTTGGAGGGGCTCTTCTGAACACTGAAGCTTTCTTT
>TRBV20-1|TRBJ1-4|-|-
CSASPGGLSEKLFF
TGCAGTGCTAGCCCGGGGGGATTAAGTGAAAAACTGTTTTTT
>TRBV11-3|TRBJ1-1|-|-
CASSATDTKAFF
TGTGCCAGCAGCGCAACCGACACGAAAGCTTTCTTT
>TRBV12-3/TRBV12-4|TRBJ2-1|TRBD2|few
CASSSEGLAYNEQFF
TGTGCCAGCAGTTCAGAGGGACTAGCGTACAATGAGCAGTTCTTC
>TRBV5-1|TRBJ2-2|TRBD2|-
CASSTGTSGHGELFF
TGCGCCAGCAGCACCGGGACTAGCGGGCACGGGGAGCTGTTTTTT
>TRBV18|TRBJ1-1|-|few
CASSTNTGNTEAFF
TGTGCCAGCTCGACAAATACAGGGAACACTGAAGCTTTCTTT
>TRBV14|TRBJ2-7|-|-
CASSSRDGTLEQYF
TGTGCCAGCAGCTCCCGGGACGGCACTCTCGAGCAGTACTTC
>TRBV18|TRBJ1-1|-|few
CASSPRPGVDHTEAFF
TGTGCCAGCTCACCACGGCCAGGGGTGGACCACACTGAAGCTTTCTTT
>TRBV12-3/TRBV12-4|TRBJ2-3|TRBD1|few
CASSDPGTGRTDTQYF
TGTGCCAGCAGTGATCCCGGGACAGGGCGTACAGATACGCAGTATTTT
>TRBV10-3|TRBJ2-2|-|few
CAISELTNTGELFF
TGTGCCATCAGTGAGCTTACCAACACCGGGGAGCTGTTTTTT
>TRBV5-6|TRBJ2-5|-|few
CASSLEDRGVGTQYF
TGTGCCAGCAGCTTGGAGGACAGAGGGGTAGGGACCCAGTACTTC
>TRBV20-1|TRBJ2-7|-|-
CSARDRSGTSYEQYF
TGCAGTGCTAGAGATCGGTCGGGGACCTCCTACGAGCAGTACTTC
>TRBV15|TRBJ1-1|-|-
CATSREGTFHEAFF
TGTGCCACCAGCAGAGAAGGGACTTTCCATGAAGCTTTCTTT
>TRBV4-2|TRBJ2-7|-|few
CASSQDGERNYEQYF
TGTGCCAGCAGCCAAGATGGCGAGCGAAACTACGAGCAGTACTTC
>TRBV20-1|TRBJ1-2|-|few
CSARSGPNYGYTF
TGCAGTGCTAGATCGGGCCCCAACTATGGCTACACCTTC